This TCR beta chain was captured in a study of T cell responses to AZD1222 COVID-19 vaccine. Study context: Doses given second, at about 4 or about 12 weeks, were pooled.

The CDR3 totals 12 residues. Germline V gene lookup returns CDR1 MNHEY and CDR2 SMNVEV (reference sequence). V was cut by 2 bases and J by 3 bases, with 5 bases left in between. Study conclusions and caveats: Females made up more of the donors, who were largely white British, and clonal diversity may have come out too low. Spike-specific TCR repertoires showed rising breadth and depth after two AZD1222 doses. At baseline, just a handful of AZD1222 recipients tested seropositive.

Concerning this clone itself: Its antigen is not identified.

Clones were read by immunoSEQ multiplex PCR, and TCRdb kept only the in-frame ones, dropping some. Seen here are around 160,000 clones, 94% observed once, and the top ten hold about 0.6%. Sequences were derived from peripheral blood, sampled on day 0 of AZD1222 vaccination. The sequence was obtained from an adult in good health. The gene calls are TRBV27 and TRBJ2-7; D not certain. The CDR3 region is CASSLNGYEQYF. The CDR3 DNA reads as TGTGCCAGCAGTTTAAACGGCTACGAGCAGTACTTC.